This record concerns one TCR beta chain sequence. A much larger clonotype is one base distant, so this may be a read error. Trimming at V came to 4 bases and at J to 5 bases, leaving 3 bases not matched to a gene. Germline V gene data show CDR1 as PRHDT and CDR2 as FYEKMQ (reference sequence). The CDR3 loop spans 15 amino acids. Time point noted: newly diagnosed GD, antithyroid drugs for less than 3 months. Extracted PBMC RNA gave rise to the TCR library. By American Thyroid Association guidelines, Graves' disease was diagnosed in the cohort. An endocrinology unit in Xi'an, China, supplied the patients. This specimen comes from a study of regulatory T cells in long-lasting Graves disease. Study as a whole: Antithyroid drugs had been taken under 3 months by newly diagnosed Graves' patients.

Arm-PCR of CDR3 regions and iRepertoire HTBI primers were the basis on which TCR beta libraries were built. MiXCR, applied by TCRdb to the multiplex PCR reads, yields one record per CDR3 protein. This sample carries hundreds of thousands of distinct CDR3 sequences, roughly a sixth of them seen once, and the ten largest clones take over 20%. The receptor was derived from a female donor with Graves disease. Material: peripheral blood mononuclear cells (PBMCs), obtained at new diagnosis, from a patient treated with antithyroid drugs. The rearrangement uses TRBV13 and TRBJ2-1, with TRBD1 matching 12 bases. The CDR3 loop is CASSSGTGGHNEQFF. The CDR3 DNA is TGTGCCAGCAGCTCCGGGACAGGGGGCCACAATGAGCAGTTCTTC.